A single sample gave rise to the 7 T cell receptor beta chains below, sequenced in a study of T-cell reconstitution after alpha-beta-depleted transplantation in children. For TCRbeta, the library was prepared with unique molecular identifiers. One entry per CDR3 protein results from TCRdb running MiXCR on the PCR reads. The data contain around 370,000 distinct CDR3 sequences, around 10% of them singletons. The specimen was PBMCs from the stem cell graft donor, collected from the stem cell graft. The receptors derive from a human donor who donated a stem cell graft to a child with acute lymphoblastic leukemia.

There are a few counts of this clonotype. The chain has TRBV7-2 and TRBJ1-5; 8 nucleotides agree with TRBD1. This CDR3 has 15 amino acids. J gave up 6 bases and V 5 bases, and 9 bases lay outside the gene matches. Germline V gene data show CDR1 as SGHTA and CDR2 as FQGNSA. The CDR3 sequence is CASSLGQGEAQPQHF. In nucleotides, the CDR3 is TGTGCCAGCAGCCTTGGACAGGGTGAGGCTCAGCCCCAGCATTTT.

The chain couples TRBV12-3 or TRBV12-4 to TRBJ1-4; 9 bases align to TRBD1. Trimming took 5 bases from V and 8 from J; bases not matched to a gene: 3. The CDR3 is made up of 13 amino acids. The CDR3 is CASSGTGTEKLFF. CDR3 coding DNA: TGTGCCAGCAGTGGGACAGGGACCGAAAAACTGTTTTTT.

This clonotype was recorded at least ten times. V gene TRBV7-9 combines with J gene TRBJ2-1, with D perhaps being TRBD1 or TRBD2 (5 bases each). The ends were cut back, 6 bases at V and 12 bases at J, with 24 bases in the middle. Germline V gene data show CDR1 as SEHNR and CDR2 as FQNEAQ (reference sequence). The CDR3 runs 15 residues. The CDR3 nucleotides are TGTGCCAGCAGGGTACAGGCGGACCGGGGCATAGGGCAGTTCTTC. Protein sequence: CASRVQADRGIGQFF.

The V gene is TRBV27, the J gene TRBJ2-7; D gene unclear. CDR1 is MNHEY, CDR2 SMNVEV, per germline (reference sequence). Trimming removed 5 bases at V and 0 bases at J, with 14 bases between. There are 15 residues in the CDR3. CDR3 region: CASSDLVRSSYEQYF. The CDR3 DNA sequence: TGTGCCAGCAGTGACTTAGTTCGCAGCTCCTACGAGCAGTACTTC.

This chain links TRBV5-1 with TRBJ2-7, with 8 bases lining up with TRBD2. With 3 bases clipped from V and 6 bases from J, the junction kept 11 bases outside the gene matches. Germline assignment: CDR1 SGHRS and CDR2 YFSETQ. This CDR3 has 15 residues. CDR3 region: CASSWRDGGDGEQYF. CDR3 in DNA: TGCGCCAGCAGCTGGAGGGACGGGGGGGACGGCGAGCAGTACTTC.

This clonotype has more than one count but fewer than ten. This rearrangement joins TRBV6-9 to TRBJ1-2, with 7 bases fitting TRBD1. CDR1 MNHGY and CDR2 SVAAGI come from the germline V gene. Losses at the gene ends were 11 bases for V and 1 base for J; bases not matched to a gene: 16. This CDR3 is built from 16 residues. Here the CDR3 DNA reads TGTGCCCGTATAGACAGGGAGCGCCTCTATAACTATGGCTACACCTTC. It codes for CARIDRERLYNYGYTF.

The rearrangement joins TRBV20-1 to TRBJ2-5; 7 bases agree with TRBD1. The CDR3 extends over 18 amino acids. Germline values: CDR1 DFQATT, CDR2 SNEGSKA (reference sequence). J lost 4 bases, V lost 4 bases, and 21 bases had no gene match. The CDR3 region is CSATPRYRQGMPGETQYF. CDR3 in DNA: TGCAGTGCTACGCCAAGATACCGACAGGGAATGCCGGGAGAGACCCAGTACTTC.